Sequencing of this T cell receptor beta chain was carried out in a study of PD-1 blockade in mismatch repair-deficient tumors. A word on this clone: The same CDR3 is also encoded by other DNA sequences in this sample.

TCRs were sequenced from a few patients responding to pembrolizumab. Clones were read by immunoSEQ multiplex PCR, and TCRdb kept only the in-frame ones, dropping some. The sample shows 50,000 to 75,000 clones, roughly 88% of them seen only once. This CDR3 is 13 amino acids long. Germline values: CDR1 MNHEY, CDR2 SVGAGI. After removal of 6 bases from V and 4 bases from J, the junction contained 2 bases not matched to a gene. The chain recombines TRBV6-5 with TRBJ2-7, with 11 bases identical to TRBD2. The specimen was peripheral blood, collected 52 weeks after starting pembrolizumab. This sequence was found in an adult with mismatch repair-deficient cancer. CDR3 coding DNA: TGTGCCAGCAGCCTAGCGGGAGGTTACGAGCAGTACTTC. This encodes CASSLAGGYEQYF.